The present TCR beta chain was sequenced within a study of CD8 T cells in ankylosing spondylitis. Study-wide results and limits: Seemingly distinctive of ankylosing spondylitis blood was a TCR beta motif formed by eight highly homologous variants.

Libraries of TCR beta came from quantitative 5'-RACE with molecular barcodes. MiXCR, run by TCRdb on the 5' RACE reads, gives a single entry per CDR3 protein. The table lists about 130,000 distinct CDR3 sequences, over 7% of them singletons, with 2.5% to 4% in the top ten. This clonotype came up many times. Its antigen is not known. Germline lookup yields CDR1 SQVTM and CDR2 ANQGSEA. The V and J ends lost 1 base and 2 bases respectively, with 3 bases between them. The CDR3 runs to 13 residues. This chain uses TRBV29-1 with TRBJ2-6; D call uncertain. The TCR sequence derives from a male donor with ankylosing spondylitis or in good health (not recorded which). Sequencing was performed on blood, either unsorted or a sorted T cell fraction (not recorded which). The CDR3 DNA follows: TGCAGCGTTGAAGCCACTGGGGCCAACGTCCTGACTTTC. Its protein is CSVEATGANVLTF.